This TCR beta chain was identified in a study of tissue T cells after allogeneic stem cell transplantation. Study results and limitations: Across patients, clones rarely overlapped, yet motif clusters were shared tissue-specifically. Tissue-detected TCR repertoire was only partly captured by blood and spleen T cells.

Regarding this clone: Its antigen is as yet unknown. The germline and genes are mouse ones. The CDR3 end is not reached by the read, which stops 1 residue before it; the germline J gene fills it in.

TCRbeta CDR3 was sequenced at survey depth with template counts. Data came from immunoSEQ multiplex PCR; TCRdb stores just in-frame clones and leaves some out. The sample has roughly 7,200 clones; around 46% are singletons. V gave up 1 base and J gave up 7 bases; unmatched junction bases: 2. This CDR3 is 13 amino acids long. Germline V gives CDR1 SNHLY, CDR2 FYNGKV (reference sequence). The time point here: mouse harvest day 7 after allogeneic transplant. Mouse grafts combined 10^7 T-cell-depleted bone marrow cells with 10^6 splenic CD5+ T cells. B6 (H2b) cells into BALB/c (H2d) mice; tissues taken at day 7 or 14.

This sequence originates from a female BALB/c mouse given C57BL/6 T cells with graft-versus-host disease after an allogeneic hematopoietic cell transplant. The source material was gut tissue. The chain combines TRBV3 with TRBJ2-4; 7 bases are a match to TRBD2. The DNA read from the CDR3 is TGTGCCAGCAGCTTAGTGGGGGGAGACACCTTGTAC. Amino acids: CASSLVGGDTLY. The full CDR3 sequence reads CASSLVGGDTLYF.